The rows below give T cell receptor beta chains drawn from one sample of a study of graft-versus-host responses after intestinal transplantation. Produced via immunoSEQ multiplex PCR; TCRdb's table is partial and in-frame only. The data contain approximately 46,000 clones, about four fifths of them seen just once; the ten biggest clones take up 0.46%. Their antigens are not known. This material consisted of unstimulated CD4+ T cells sorted from spleen or lymph node cells, taken before transplant. These receptors all stem from a human donor who was the organ donor for an intestinal transplant. The CDR3 runs from the conserved cysteine through the conserved F or W. The order of the fields is V gene, J gene, clone size, D gene, CDR3 DNA, CDR3 protein. The D gene is left open where the match is weak. Only some rows state a clone size, as once, few, many or a class for expanded clones.

TRBV30,TRBJ2-1,.,.,TGTGCCTGGATAAGTCTAGCTGGGATCAGGGAGCAGTTCTTC,CAWISLAGIREQFF
TRBV6-6,TRBJ2-7,.,TRBD1,TGTGCCAGCAGTTCGGACAGGGCGCTCAACGAGCAGTACTTC,CASSSDRALNEQYF
TRBV2,TRBJ2-1,.,.,TGTGCCAGCACCCCGAGCGGAGTGGTCTACAATGAGCAGTTCTTC,CASTPSGVVYNEQFF
TRBV7-8,TRBJ2-7,.,.,TGTGCCAGCAGCCCTAGGACTCGCTACGAGCAGTACTTC,CASSPRTRYEQYF
TRBV4-1,TRBJ1-2,.,.,TGCGCCAGCAGCCAAGAGGACACTAACTATGGCTACACCTTC,CASSQEDTNYGYTF
TRBV27,TRBJ1-2,.,.,TGTGCCAGCAGTTTATCGGCGGGGAACTATGGCTACACCTTC,CASSLSAGNYGYTF
TRBV19,TRBJ2-6,.,TRBD1,TGTGCCAGTAGTACAAACAGGGGCCTATCTGGGGCCAACGTCCTGACTTTC,CASSTNRGLSGANVLTF
TRBV21-1,TRBJ2-5,.,.,TGTGCCAGCAGCAAAGGCGACGCCAGATCGGGGGAGACCCAGTACTTC,CASSKGDARSGETQYF
TRBV29-1,TRBJ1-1,.,.,TGCAGCGTTGGGGGGTCCCATGAAGCTTTCTTT,CSVGGSHEAFF
TRBV19,TRBJ2-7,once,.,TGTGCCAGTAGTATGGGGGCAGGGGCCTACGAGCAGTACTTC,CASSMGAGAYEQYF
TRBV4-2,TRBJ2-5,.,.,TGTGCCAGCAGCCAAGTAGGAAAGGAAGAGACCCAGTACTTC,CASSQVGKEETQYF
TRBV7-2,TRBJ1-2,.,.,TGTGCCAGCAGCGCCAAGCCAGGGCAGAACTATGGCTACACCTTC,CASSAKPGQNYGYTF
TRBV7-2,TRBJ2-1,.,TRBD2,TGTGCCAGCAGCCCGCGGGGCGGGGGTTCCTACAATGAGCAGTTCTTC,CASSPRGGGSYNEQFF
TRBV7-2,TRBJ2-1,once,.,TGTGCCAGCAGCTACCTTTTCTCGGCAGGGGACAATGAGCAGTTCTTC,CASSYLFSAGDNEQFF
TRBV2,TRBJ2-1,.,TRBD2,TGTGCCAGCAGCCTCCGCCGGAGACTAGCGGGGAATGACAATGAGCAGTTCTTC,CASSLRRRLAGNDNEQFF
TRBV7-9,TRBJ1-2,.,.,TGTGCCAGCAGCTTAGTAGTATGGGGAAGTGGCTACACCTTC,CASSLVVWGSGYTF
TRBV6-6,TRBJ1-3,.,.,TGTGCCAGCACTCCTCCCGGCCCCTCTGGAAACACCATATATTTT,CASTPPGPSGNTIYF